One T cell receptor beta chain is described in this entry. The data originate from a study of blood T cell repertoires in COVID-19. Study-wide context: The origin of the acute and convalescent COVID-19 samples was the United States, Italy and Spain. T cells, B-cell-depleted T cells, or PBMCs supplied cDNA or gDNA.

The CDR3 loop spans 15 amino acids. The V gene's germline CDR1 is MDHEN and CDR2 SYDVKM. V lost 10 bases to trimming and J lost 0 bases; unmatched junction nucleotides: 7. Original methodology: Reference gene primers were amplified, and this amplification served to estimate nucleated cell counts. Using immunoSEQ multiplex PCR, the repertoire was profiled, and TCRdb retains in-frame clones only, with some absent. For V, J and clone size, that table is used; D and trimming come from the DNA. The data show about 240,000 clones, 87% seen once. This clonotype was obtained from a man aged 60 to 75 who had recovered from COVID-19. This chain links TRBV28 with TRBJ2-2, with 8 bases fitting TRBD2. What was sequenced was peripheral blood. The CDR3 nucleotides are TGTGCCACCCCAACCGGGGGGGCGAACACCGGGGAGCTGTTTTTT. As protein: CATPTGGANTGELFF.